This entry concerns a single T cell receptor beta chain. This CDR3 has 16 residues. Germline trimming cut 0 bases from V and 5 bases from J; bases unmatched to any gene: 7. CDR1 is SGHDT and CDR2 is YYEEEE in the germline V gene. The PCR made use of 60 Vbeta and 13 Jbeta primers. TCRdb keeps only in-frame clones here, not all; method: immunoSEQ multiplex PCR. The table includes some 140,000 clones, around 83% detected once. This specimen belongs to a study of cytomegalovirus exposure and HLA in healthy donors. This TCR was recovered from a male donor in good health and CMV-seropositive. The rearrangement joins TRBV5-6 to TRBJ2-5, with 10 bases identical to TRBD2. The specimen sequenced was PBMCs. CDR3 coding DNA: TGTGCCAGCAGCTTGGCTAGCGGGGGCCTCGGGGAGACCCAGTACTTC. Translation: CASSLASGGLGETQYF.